The present T cell receptor beta chain was sequenced within a study of cytomegalovirus exposure and HLA in healthy donors. PCR amplification relied on 60 Vbeta primers (plus 13 Jbeta primers). TCRdb keeps only in-frame clones here, not all; method: immunoSEQ multiplex PCR. Among some 120,000 clones listed, under 85% were seen once. The receptor comes from a woman in her fifties or sixties in good health and CMV-seropositive. Specimen: PBMCs.

The CDR3 reads CASSLRASGRWETQYF. The CDR3 DNA is TGTGCCAGCAGCTTAAGGGCTAGCGGGAGGTGGGAGACCCAGTACTTC. The chain links TRBV7-6 to TRBJ2-5, with 11 nucleotides matching TRBD2. Losses at the gene ends were 2 bases for V and 5 bases for J; bases not matched to a gene: 7. CDR1 and CDR2 (germline): SGHVS, FNYEAQ. The CDR3 spans 16 residues.